This T cell receptor beta chain was captured by sequencing in a study of OX40 agonist ivuxolimab in advanced cancers. General study findings and limits: There were, on average, more expanded clones in CD8+ T cells than in CD4+. Expanded peripheral T cells had an undetermined antigen specificity.

Patients were excluded for autoimmune disease history or systemic immunosuppression. As to this clone: Its antigen is not identified.

The repertoire was sequenced with immunoSEQ multiplex PCR; TCRdb's copy has only in-frame clones and lacks some. The sample records about 46,000 clones, 88% being singletons. The V end lost 3 bases, the J end lost 5 bases, and 11 bases lay between the germline ends. Per the germline V gene, CDR1 is LNHDA and CDR2 is SQIVND (reference sequence). The CDR3 extends over 14 amino acids. The sample consisted of CD4+ or CD8+ T cells sorted from blood, taken in a trial of the OX40 agonist ivuxolimab. The sequence was collected from an adult with an advanced solid tumor such as melanoma, head and neck, liver or kidney cancer. The chain recombines TRBV19 with TRBJ1-5; maybe TRBD1 (6 bases). CDR3 protein: CASSITPGDQPQHF. The CDR3 DNA sequence: TGTGCCAGTAGTATTACCCCAGGGGATCAGCCCCAGCATTTT.